A single sample is the source of the 21 T cell receptor beta chains below, sequenced in a study of CD8+ T cells in alopecia areata. Treatment denoted: oral pan-JAK inhibitor, 5-10 mg twice daily. cDNA prepared by RNA extraction and subsequent reverse transcription served as the template for sequencing. The data were produced by immunoSEQ multiplex PCR, yet TCRdb's version contains in-frame clones alone and is incomplete. The sample carries about 180,000 clones, 58% recorded once. The material sequenced was CD4+ T cells sorted from blood, taken at week 56, from a patient treated with tofacitinib. The receptors stem from a human donor with alopecia areata.

The table lists this clone with a few counts. The chain links TRBV30 to TRBJ2-2; 8 positions agree with TRBD1. There are 15 residues in the CDR3. Germline trimming cut 3 bases from V and 6 bases from J; bases unmatched to any gene: 9. The germline gives CDR1 GTSNPN, CDR2 SVGIG (reference sequence). The CDR3 here is CAWRVQGAMAGELFF. The CDR3 coding sequence is TGTGCCTGGAGGGTTCAGGGGGCAATGGCCGGGGAGCTGTTTTTT. Using reference TRBV30 and TRBJ2-2 for the parts outside the CDR3, the full variable domain is SQTIHQWPATLVQPVGSPLSLECTVEGTSNPNLYWYRQAAGRGLQLLFYSVGIGQISSEVPQNLSASRPQDRQFILSSKKLLLSDSGFYLCAWRVQGAMAGELFFGEGSRLTVL.

This clone was found a few times. The rearrangement uses TRBV29-1 and TRBJ2-7, with 9 bases identical to TRBD2. The CDR3 is 15 residues long. Germline V gene sequence: CDR1 SQVTM, CDR2 ANQGSEA. V dropped 6 bases and J dropped 3; count of bases not matched to a gene: 12. The CDR3 sequence: CSVIAAGGHRYEQYF. In DNA form, the CDR3 reads TGCAGCGTAATAGCGGCGGGGGGGCACCGCTACGAGCAGTACTTC.

This clone was detected a few times. This rearrangement joins TRBV23-1 to TRBJ2-3; D is perhaps TRBD1 (6 bases). TRBV23-1 is flagged as an ORF with uncertain function. Trimming removed 0 bases at V and 4 bases at J, with 17 bases between. The CDR3 sequence is 17 residues long. CDR3 coding DNA: TGCGCCAGCAGTCAATCGCAGGGGCCAGGACGGGCAGATACGCAGTATTTT. Translated: CASSQSQGPGRADTQYF.

This chain uses TRBV27 with TRBJ1-6; D unclear. Trimming left V 4 bases short and J 5 bases short, with 9 bases between. CDR3 length: 14 amino acids. Germline V lookup: CDR1 MNHEY, CDR2 SMNVEV (reference sequence). The chain's CDR3 is CASSSRRDNSPLHF. DNA for the CDR3: TGTGCCAGCAGTTCGAGGAGGGATAATTCACCCCTCCACTTT.

The chain has TRBV5-1 and TRBJ2-1; no firm D call. Between the trimmed V and J ends, which lost 6 bases and 5 bases, there was a span of 6 bases. Germline V gene sequence: CDR1 SGHRS, CDR2 YFSETQ. The CDR3 consists of 11 residues. CDR3 sequence reads: CASKSDNEQFF. DNA for the CDR3: TGCGCCAGCAAATCAGACAATGAGCAGTTCTTC.

The chain links TRBV10-3 to TRBJ2-3; possibly TRBD2 for D (6 bases). V was shortened by 3 bases and J by 3 bases, with 10 bases between the two germline ends. The CDR3 sequence is 14 residues long. Germline values: CDR1 ENHRY, CDR2 SYGVKD. CDR3 nucleotide sequence: TGTGCCATCAGTGACGCGGGGATGACAGATACGCAGTATTTT. Translating it yields CAISDAGMTDTQYF.

This clone was recorded a few times. The chain is built from TRBV5-6 and TRBJ2-5, with D perhaps matching TRBD1 (5 bases). CDR1 and CDR2 from the germline V gene are SGHDT and YYEEEE. This CDR3 region has 15 residues. Trimming left V 3 bases short and J 0 bases short, with 12 bases between. For the CDR3, the DNA is TGTGCCAGCAGCTCAAGACAGATTTACCAAGAGACCCAGTACTTC. Translation gives CASSSRQIYQETQYF.

This chain links TRBV20-1 with TRBJ1-2; D not certain. With 3 bases removed from V and 8 bases from J, the gap between germline ends came to 4 bases. The CDR3 runs to 9 residues. The germline CDR1 and CDR2 sequences are DFQATT and SNEGSKA (reference sequence). CDR3 sequence reads: CSASRGYTF. Here the CDR3 DNA reads TGCAGTGCTAGTAGGGGCTACACCTTC.

This chain joins TRBV7-2 and TRBJ2-4; possibly TRBD2 for D (6 bases). The V end was cut by 3 bases, the J end by 2 bases, with 11 bases between. Germline CDR1 is SGHTA and CDR2 is FQGNSA. There are 15 residues in the CDR3. This CDR3 reads CASSLEGIPKNIQYF. CDR3 sequence (DNA): TGTGCCAGCAGCTTGGAGGGGATCCCCAAAAACATTCAGTACTTC.

The rearrangement joins TRBV6-1 to TRBJ1-1; the D is unclear. This CDR3 is built from 13 residues. V lost 4 bases, J lost 0 bases, and 6 bases lay in between. The germline gives CDR1 MNHNS, CDR2 SASEGT. The CDR3 DNA follows: TGTGCCAGCAGTGCAACTATGAACACTGAAGCTTTCTTT. Protein sequence: CASSATMNTEAFF.

The chain uses TRBV29-1 and TRBJ2-7; 12 bases align to TRBD2. This CDR3 contains 15 residues. J gave up 5 bases and V 7 bases, and 12 bases lay outside the gene matches. Germline V lookup: CDR1 SQVTM, CDR2 ANQGSEA. The DNA of the CDR3 is TGCAGCGCCTCGGGGCTAGCGGGGGGGCCCCACGAGCAGTACTTC. It translates to CSASGLAGGPHEQYF.

Details on this clone: The same CDR3 is also encoded by other DNA sequences in this sample. The chain links TRBV7-6 to TRBJ2-5; D is ambiguous. The germline gives CDR1 SGHVS, CDR2 FNYEAQ. Trimming shortened V by 5 bases and J by 2 bases, and 3 bases separated the two germline ends. There are 11 residues in the CDR3. Here the CDR3 reads CASSIQETQYF. CDR3 DNA sequence: TGTGCCAGCAGCATACAAGAGACCCAGTACTTC. Full variable domain (missing parts from reference TRBV7-6 and TRBJ2-5): GAGVSQSPRYKVTKRGQDVALRCDPISGHVSLYWYRQALGQGPEFLTYFNYEAQQDKSGLPNDRFSAERPEGSISTLTIQRTEQRDSAMYRCASSIQETQYFGPGTRLLVL.

The chain combines TRBV5-1 with TRBJ2-5; TRBD2 matches at 8 bases. Germline CDR1 is SGHRS and CDR2 is YFSETQ. J gave up 4 bases and V 2 bases, and 7 bases lay outside the gene matches. The CDR3 totals 15 residues. CDR3 sequence (DNA): TGCGCCAGCAGCTTTTTAACTAGCGGAAGAGAGACCCAGTACTTC. Translating it yields CASSFLTSGRETQYF.

This clone was seen a handful of times. The V and J genes are TRBV5-1 and TRBJ2-7; D call uncertain. The germline V and J ends were trimmed by 0 bases and 4 bases, with 11 bases remaining between them. The CDR3 has 14 amino acids. CDR1 and CDR2 from the germline V gene are SGHRS and YFSETQ. The chain's CDR3 is CASSLAGIVYEQYF. CDR3 DNA: TGCGCCAGCAGCTTGGCTGGAATTGTTTACGAGCAGTACTTC.

The rearrangement joins TRBV19 to TRBJ2-2, with D maybe TRBD2 (6 bases). Germline V gene sequence: CDR1 LNHDA, CDR2 SQIVND (reference sequence). The CDR3 covers 16 residues. V gave up 4 bases and J gave up 2 bases, with 14 bases separating them. DNA of the CDR3: TGTGCCAGTAGTAAGCGAGGTAGCGGAAACACCGGGGAGCTGTTTTTT. Residues: CASSKRGSGNTGELFF.

This clone appeared a few times. V and J are TRBV27 and TRBJ2-6; D is undetermined. Trimming stripped 5 bases from V and 0 bases from J, with 11 bases between. The CDR3 contains 16 residues. Looked up from germline, CDR1 is MNHEY and CDR2 is SMNVEV (reference sequence). CDR3 sequence: CASSLVGSSGANVLTF. The CDR3 DNA sequence: TGTGCCAGCAGTCTAGTCGGTAGCTCTGGGGCCAACGTCCTGACTTTC. Filled out from reference TRBV27 and TRBJ2-6, the complete variable domain reads EAQVTQNPRYLITVTGKKLTVTCSQNMNHEYMSWYRQDPGLGLRQIYYSMNVEVTDKGDVPEGYKVSRKEKRNFPLILESPSPNQTSLYFCASSLVGSSGANVLTFGAGSRLTVL.

This chain links TRBV5-6 with TRBJ2-3, with D perhaps TRBD2 (5 bases). The germline gives CDR1 SGHDT, CDR2 YYEEEE. Trimming pared 4 bases from V and 7 bases from J, leaving 10 bases between. The CDR3 is made up of 12 amino acids. CDR3 residues: CASSTTGNTQYF. CDR3 sequence (DNA): TGTGCCAGCAGCACCACGGGGAATACGCAGTATTTT.

This clone was counted only a few times. The CDR3 protein is CSARTDYGYTF. As DNA, the CDR3 is TGCAGTGCTAGGACAGACTATGGCTACACCTTC. The chain recombines TRBV20-1 with TRBJ1-2; D may be TRBD1 (5 bases). This CDR3 spans 11 amino acids. Between the trimmed V and J ends, which lost 3 bases and 3 bases, there was a span of 5 bases. The germline V gene encodes CDR1 DFQATT and CDR2 SNEGSKA (reference sequence).

Concerning this clone itself: Distinct nucleotide sequences in the sample also encode this CDR3. V and J are TRBV30 and TRBJ2-7, with D tentatively TRBD1 or TRBD2 (5 bases each). With 3 bases removed from V and 4 bases from J, the gap between germline ends came to 10 bases. Germline CDR1 GTSNPN, CDR2 SVGIG (reference sequence). The CDR3 is made up of 12 amino acids. The DNA of the CDR3 is TGTGCCTGGAGCACAGGAGGTTACGAGCAGTACTTC. Translating it yields CAWSTGGYEQYF.

With respect to this clone: This CDR3 is also generated by other DNA sequences in the sample. CDR3 DNA sequence: TGTGCCTGGAGTGTACAAAGCAATCAGCCCCAGCATTTT. It yields the protein CAWSVQSNQPQHF. The genes are TRBV30 and TRBJ1-5, with no clear D. V gave up 0 bases and J gave up 1 base, with 4 bases separating them. The CDR3 extends over 13 amino acids. CDR1 is GTSNPN, CDR2 SVGIG, per germline (reference sequence).

This chain links TRBV29-1 with TRBJ1-6; D not certain. The V and J ends lost 3 bases and 9 bases respectively, with 12 bases between them. The CDR3 has 13 residues. The germline V gene encodes CDR1 SQVTM and CDR2 ANQGSEA. DNA of the CDR3: TGCAGCGTTGATACGGGAACGGGTTCACCCCTCCACTTT. This translates into CSVDTGTGSPLHF.